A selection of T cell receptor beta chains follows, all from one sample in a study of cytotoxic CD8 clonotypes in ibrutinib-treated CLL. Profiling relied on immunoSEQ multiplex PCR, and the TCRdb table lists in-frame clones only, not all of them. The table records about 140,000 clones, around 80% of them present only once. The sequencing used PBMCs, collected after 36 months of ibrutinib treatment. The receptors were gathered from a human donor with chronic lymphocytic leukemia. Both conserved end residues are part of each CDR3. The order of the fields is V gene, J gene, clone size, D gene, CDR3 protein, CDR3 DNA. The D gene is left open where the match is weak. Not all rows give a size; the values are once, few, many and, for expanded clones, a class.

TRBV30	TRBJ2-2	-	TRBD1	CAWGQGWSGELFF	TGTGCCTGGGGACAGGGTTGGAGCGGGGAGCTGTTTTTT
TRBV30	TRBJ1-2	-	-	CSAQGLGGYTF	TGTTCGGCGCAGGGGCTTGGTGGCTACACCTTC
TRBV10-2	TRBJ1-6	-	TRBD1	CASKRTGQNNSPLHF	TGCGCCAGCAAAAGGACAGGTCAGAATAATTCACCCCTCCACTTT
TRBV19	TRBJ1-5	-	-	CASSMGGWGDQPQHF	TGTGCCAGTAGTATGGGGGGTTGGGGGGATCAGCCCCAGCATTTT
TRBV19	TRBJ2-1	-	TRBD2	CASSIGTSGTQGYNEQFF	TGTGCCAGTAGTATCGGGACTAGCGGGACCCAGGGCTACAATGAGCAGTTCTTC
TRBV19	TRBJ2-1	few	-	CASSIVPQEQFF	TGTGCCAGTAGTATAGTTCCCCAGGAGCAGTTCTTC
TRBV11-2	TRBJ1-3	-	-	CASSLGHHSGNTIYF	TGTGCCAGCAGCTTGGGACACCACTCTGGAAACACCATATATTTT
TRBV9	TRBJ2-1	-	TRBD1	CASSPQGTSYNEQFF	TGTGCCAGCAGCCCACAGGGGACCTCCTACAATGAGCAGTTCTTC
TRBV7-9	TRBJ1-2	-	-	CASSRHPRGEGYTF	TGTGCCAGCAGCCGCCACCCTAGGGGGGAAGGCTACACCTTC
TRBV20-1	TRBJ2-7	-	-	CSATTGEQYF	TGCAGTGCCACCACAGGGGAGCAGTACTTC
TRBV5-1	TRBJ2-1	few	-	CASSTRGSREQFF	TGCGCCAGCAGCACCCGGGGGTCCAGGGAGCAGTTCTTC
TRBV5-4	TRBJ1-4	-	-	CASSLGGLPNEKLFF	TGTGCCAGCAGCTTGGGGGGCCTGCCTAATGAAAAACTGTTTTTT
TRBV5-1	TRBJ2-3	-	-	CASSLGQDGIGGTTVSTQYF	TGCGCCAGCAGCTTAGGACAGGATGGTATCGGCGGGACCACGGTCTCTACGCAGTATTTT
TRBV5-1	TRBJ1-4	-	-	CASSLEGFEKLFF	TGCGCCAGCAGCTTGGAGGGTTTTGAAAAACTGTTTTTT
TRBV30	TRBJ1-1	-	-	CAWNRNTEAFF	TGTGCCTGGAATAGGAACACTGAAGCTTTCTTT
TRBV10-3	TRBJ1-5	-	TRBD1	CAIGQGLESNQPQHF	TGTGCCATCGGACAGGGGTTAGAGAGCAATCAGCCCCAGCATTTT
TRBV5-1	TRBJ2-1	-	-	CASSLRDEQFF	TGCGCCAGCAGCTTAAGGGATGAGCAGTTCTTC
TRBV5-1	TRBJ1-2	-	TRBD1	CASSYRDRGRGYTF	TGCGCCAGCAGCTACCGGGACAGGGGGAGAGGCTACACCTTC
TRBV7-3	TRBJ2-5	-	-	CASSPTGGGGQETQYF	TGTGCCAGCAGCCCCACCGGAGGGGGGGGCCAAGAGACCCAGTACTTC
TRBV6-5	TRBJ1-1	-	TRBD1	CASSPTGSTEAFF	TGTGCCAGCAGCCCGACAGGGAGCACTGAAGCTTTCTTT
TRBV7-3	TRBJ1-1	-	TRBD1	CASSHGQGPNTEAFF	TGTGCCAGCAGCCACGGACAGGGACCGAACACTGAAGCTTTCTTT
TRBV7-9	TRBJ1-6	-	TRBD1	CASSYLTGTDNSPLHF	TGTGCCAGCAGCTACTTAACCGGGACAGATAATTCACCCCTCCACTTT
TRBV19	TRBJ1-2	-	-	CASSIPRDGGYTF	TGTGCCAGTAGTATACCCAGGGATGGGGGCTACACCTTC
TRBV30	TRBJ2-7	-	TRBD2	CAWSVGTSGTGEQYF	TGTGCCTGGAGTGTTGGGACTAGCGGGACGGGCGAGCAGTACTTC
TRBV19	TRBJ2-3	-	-	CASSIRLASDTQYF	TGTGCCAGTAGTATTCGGCTAGCGTCAGATACGCAGTATTTT
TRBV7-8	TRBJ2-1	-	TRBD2	CASSPRLAGSSYNEQFF	TGTGCCAGCAGCCCAAGACTAGCGGGGAGCTCCTACAATGAGCAGTTCTTC
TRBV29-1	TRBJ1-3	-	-	CSVEAVRGSAGNTIYF	TGCAGCGTTGAGGCGGTACGGGGATCTGCTGGAAACACCATATATTTT
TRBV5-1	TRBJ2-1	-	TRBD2	CASSRLGTGGEQFF	TGCGCCAGCAGTCGATTGGGGACGGGAGGTGAGCAGTTCTTC
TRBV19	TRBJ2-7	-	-	CASSPGSAYEQYF	TGTGCCAGTAGTCCAGGGTCGGCCTACGAGCAGTACTTC
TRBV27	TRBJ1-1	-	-	CATLYRRPGRVKAEAFF	TGTGCCACCCTATACCGTCGCCCGGGAAGGGTGAAGGCTGAAGCTTTCTTT
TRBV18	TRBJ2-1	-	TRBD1	CASSPDRDGEQFF	TGTGCCAGCTCTCCAGACAGGGACGGTGAGCAGTTCTTC
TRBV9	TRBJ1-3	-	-	CASSAGGPLGSGNTIYF	TGTGCCAGCAGCGCCGGGGGGCCCCTCGGCTCTGGAAACACCATATATTTT
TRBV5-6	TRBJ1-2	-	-	CASSPQRINYGYTF	TGTGCCAGCAGTCCGCAGCGGATTAACTATGGCTACACCTTC
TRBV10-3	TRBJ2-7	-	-	CAIRRDSLSNSYEQYF	TGTGCCATCAGACGGGACTCACTCTCAAACTCCTACGAGCAGTACTTC
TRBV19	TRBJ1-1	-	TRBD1	CASRPLTGIVKAFF	TGTGCCAGTAGGCCGTTGACAGGGATTGTGAAAGCTTTCTTT
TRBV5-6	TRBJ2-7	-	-	CASSWDLNFYEQYF	TGTGCCAGCAGCTGGGACCTTAATTTCTACGAGCAGTACTTC
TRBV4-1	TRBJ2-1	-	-	CASSQETGVAYNEQFF	TGCGCCAGCAGCCAAGAGACGGGAGTGGCCTACAATGAGCAGTTCTTC
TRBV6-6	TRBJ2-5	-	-	CASSYGGLGETQYF	TGTGCCAGCAGTTACGGGGGTTTAGGAGAGACCCAGTACTTC
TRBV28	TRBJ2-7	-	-	CASSFTANYEQYF	TGTGCCAGCAGTTTTACAGCGAACTACGAGCAGTACTTC
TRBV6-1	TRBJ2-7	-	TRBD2	CASSELSLAGYEQYF	TGTGCCAGCAGTGAACTCAGTCTAGCGGGCTACGAGCAGTACTTC
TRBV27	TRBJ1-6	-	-	CASSPSQDFYNSPLHF	TGTGCCAGCAGTCCGTCACAGGATTTTTATAATTCACCCCTCCACTTT
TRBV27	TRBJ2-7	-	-	CASSLVGQGRAHSYEQYF	TGTGCCAGCAGTTTAGTAGGTCAGGGTAGGGCCCACTCCTACGAGCAGTACTTC
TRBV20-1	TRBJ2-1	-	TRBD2	CSASGGNEQFF	TGCAGTGCTAGCGGGGGGAATGAGCAGTTCTTC
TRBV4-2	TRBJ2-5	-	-	CASSQDVGHQETQYF	TGTGCCAGCAGCCAAGATGTAGGACACCAAGAGACCCAGTACTTC